The rows below give T cell receptor beta chains drawn from one sample of a study of PD-L1 blockade in urothelial cancer. Clones were sequenced by immunoSEQ multiplex PCR, and TCRdb holds only the in-frame ones, with some missing. The table includes 75,000 to 95,000 clones, approximately 90% detected once. This specimen consisted of PBMCs, obtained around atezolizumab (anti-PD-L1) treatment. The receptor source for this set is an elderly woman with urothelial cancer. CDR3s include the opening cysteine and the closing phenylalanine or tryptophan. Fields, in order: CDR3 length, D gene, clone size, J gene, V gene, CDR3 DNA, CDR3 protein. The D gene is left open where the match is weak. Rows may omit the clone size; those that give it use once, few, many or a size class.

cdr3_length: 16
d_call: TRBD2
clone_size: NA
j_call: TRBJ2-5
v_call: TRBV9
cdr3_nt: TGTGCCAGCAGCGTAGAAAAGGGACTAGCCACCGAGACCCAGTACTTC
cdr3_aa: CASSVEKGLATETQYF

cdr3_length: 14
d_call: TRBD2
clone_size: NA
j_call: TRBJ2-1
v_call: TRBV5-1
cdr3_nt: TGCGCCAGCAGCGAGGGACTAGCGGGAACTGAGCAGTTCTTC
cdr3_aa: CASSEGLAGTEQFF

cdr3_length: 13
d_call: NA
clone_size: NA
j_call: TRBJ1-2
v_call: TRBV15
cdr3_nt: TGTGCCACCAGCAGAGATATTGACTATGGCTACACCTTC
cdr3_aa: CATSRDIDYGYTF

cdr3_length: 14
d_call: NA
clone_size: NA
j_call: TRBJ1-1
v_call: TRBV5-6
cdr3_nt: TGTGCCAGCAGCTTGGGACAGGCGAACACTGAAGCTTTCTTT
cdr3_aa: CASSLGQANTEAFF

cdr3_length: 11
d_call: NA
clone_size: NA
j_call: TRBJ2-7
v_call: TRBV2
cdr3_nt: TGTGCCAGCAGTGTTCTCTACGAGCAGTACTTC
cdr3_aa: CASSVLYEQYF

cdr3_length: 15
d_call: NA
clone_size: NA
j_call: TRBJ2-2
v_call: TRBV9
cdr3_nt: TGTGCCAGCAGCGTCCTACAGGGAGCGACCGGGGAGCTGTTTTTT
cdr3_aa: CASSVLQGATGELFF

cdr3_length: 16
d_call: TRBD1
clone_size: NA
j_call: TRBJ1-1
v_call: TRBV5-4
cdr3_nt: TGTGCCAGCAGCCCCAGACAGGGGGTGGTTGATACTGAAGCTTTCTTT
cdr3_aa: CASSPRQGVVDTEAFF

cdr3_length: 15
d_call: NA
clone_size: NA
j_call: TRBJ2-6
v_call: TRBV5-1
cdr3_nt: TGCGCCAGCACAACAGCTCCGACCGGGGCCAACGTCCTGACTTTC
cdr3_aa: CASTTAPTGANVLTF

cdr3_length: 15
d_call: NA
clone_size: few
j_call: TRBJ2-1
v_call: TRBV14
cdr3_nt: TGTGCCAGCAGCCAGGGTTCGTGGGCCGGCAATGAGCAGTTCTTC
cdr3_aa: CASSQGSWAGNEQFF

cdr3_length: 13
d_call: NA
clone_size: NA
j_call: TRBJ2-2
v_call: TRBV15
cdr3_nt: TGTGCCACCAGCAGACCTTTCGCCGGGGAGCTGTTTTTT
cdr3_aa: CATSRPFAGELFF

cdr3_length: 16
d_call: TRBD2
clone_size: NA
j_call: TRBJ2-5
v_call: TRBV6-1
cdr3_nt: TGTGCCAGCAGTGAAGGGGTAGCGGGAGGGCAAGAGACCCAGTACTTC
cdr3_aa: CASSEGVAGGQETQYF

cdr3_length: 16
d_call: NA
clone_size: NA
j_call: TRBJ2-1
v_call: TRBV7-3
cdr3_nt: TGTGCCAGCAGCTTATCGGCGGAGCTCTCCTACAATGAGCAGTTCTTC
cdr3_aa: CASSLSAELSYNEQFF

cdr3_length: 15
d_call: TRBD1
clone_size: NA
j_call: TRBJ2-7
v_call: TRBV27
cdr3_nt: TGTGCCAGCAAGACCGGGACAGGGATCGGCTACGAGCAGTACTTC
cdr3_aa: CASKTGTGIGYEQYF

cdr3_length: 16
d_call: NA
clone_size: NA
j_call: TRBJ2-1
v_call: TRBV5-1
cdr3_nt: TGCGCCAGCAGCTTGGGTGTCTCCAGCTCCTACAATGAGCAGTTCTTC
cdr3_aa: CASSLGVSSSYNEQFF

cdr3_length: 15
d_call: NA
clone_size: few
j_call: TRBJ1-1
v_call: TRBV5-5
cdr3_nt: TGTGCCAGCAGCTTGCTACCGGACAGGAACACTGAAGCTTTCTTT
cdr3_aa: CASSLLPDRNTEAFF

cdr3_length: 13
d_call: NA
clone_size: once
j_call: TRBJ1-1
v_call: TRBV7-2
cdr3_nt: TGTGCCAGCAGCTTACAGGGGTACACTGAAGCTTTCTTT
cdr3_aa: CASSLQGYTEAFF

cdr3_length: 13
d_call: TRBD1
clone_size: NA
j_call: TRBJ1-5
v_call: TRBV15
cdr3_nt: TGTGCCACCAGCGGGACAGGAGGTCAGCCCCAGCATTTT
cdr3_aa: CATSGTGGQPQHF

cdr3_length: 15
d_call: TRBD1
clone_size: NA
j_call: TRBJ1-5
v_call: TRBV11-1
cdr3_nt: TGTGCCAGCAGCTTCGGACAGGGGGCGTTTCAGCCCCAGCATTTT
cdr3_aa: CASSFGQGAFQPQHF

cdr3_length: 12
d_call: NA
clone_size: NA
j_call: TRBJ2-2
v_call: TRBV10-1
cdr3_nt: TGCGCCAGCTCCCTCCGGAGCGGGGAGCTGTTTTTT
cdr3_aa: CASSLRSGELFF

cdr3_length: 14
d_call: NA
clone_size: once
j_call: TRBJ1-4
v_call: TRBV28
cdr3_nt: TGTGCCAGCAGTTTTCCAGGGAAGGGCGAAAAACTGTTTTTT
cdr3_aa: CASSFPGKGEKLFF

cdr3_length: 15
d_call: TRBD2
clone_size: NA
j_call: TRBJ2-7
v_call: TRBV18
cdr3_nt: TGTGCCAGCTCCCGCCGGGGTAGCGGGAGCTACGAGCAGTACTTC
cdr3_aa: CASSRRGSGSYEQYF

cdr3_length: 13
d_call: NA
clone_size: NA
j_call: TRBJ2-2
v_call: TRBV19
cdr3_nt: TGTGCCAGTAGTATAAGCAGGGAAAGGGAGCTGTTTTTT
cdr3_aa: CASSISRERELFF

cdr3_length: 16
d_call: TRBD1
clone_size: NA
j_call: TRBJ1-5
v_call: TRBV19
cdr3_nt: TGTGCCAGTAGAGATAGGACAGGGGTTTACAATCAGCCCCAGCATTTT
cdr3_aa: CASRDRTGVYNQPQHF

cdr3_length: 15
d_call: NA
clone_size: NA
j_call: TRBJ2-7
v_call: TRBV5-1
cdr3_nt: TGCGCCAGCAGCTTGTTAGCGGAGTTCTCCTACGAGCAGTACTTC
cdr3_aa: CASSLLAEFSYEQYF

cdr3_length: 15
d_call: TRBD1
clone_size: NA
j_call: TRBJ2-2
v_call: TRBV5-1
cdr3_nt: TGCGCCAGCAGCTTGGTAGGACAGGGGGCCGGGGAGCTGTTTTTT
cdr3_aa: CASSLVGQGAGELFF

cdr3_length: 15
d_call: TRBD1
clone_size: NA
j_call: TRBJ1-2
v_call: TRBV28
cdr3_nt: TGTGCCAGCAGTCCCGGACAGGGAACTAACTATGGCTACACCTTC
cdr3_aa: CASSPGQGTNYGYTF

cdr3_length: 12
d_call: NA
clone_size: NA
j_call: TRBJ1-1
v_call: TRBV6-6
cdr3_nt: TGTGCCAGCAGCTCAGGTAACACTGAAGCTTTCTTT
cdr3_aa: CASSSGNTEAFF

cdr3_length: 14
d_call: NA
clone_size: NA
j_call: TRBJ1-1
v_call: TRBV11-1
cdr3_nt: TGTGCCAGCAGCTTACAGACAGGGAACACTGAAGCTTTCTTT
cdr3_aa: CASSLQTGNTEAFF

cdr3_length: 21
d_call: TRBD2
clone_size: NA
j_call: TRBJ2-5
v_call: TRBV4-2
cdr3_nt: TGTGCCAGCAGCCAAGACCCAGCCGGGACTAGCGGGAGACTAGGTAAAGAGACCCAGTACTTC
cdr3_aa: CASSQDPAGTSGRLGKETQYF

cdr3_length: 13
d_call: NA
clone_size: NA
j_call: TRBJ1-3
v_call: TRBV28
cdr3_nt: TGTGCCAGCAGTTTAAACACTGGAAACACCATATATTTT
cdr3_aa: CASSLNTGNTIYF

cdr3_length: 16
d_call: TRBD2
clone_size: NA
j_call: TRBJ2-1
v_call: TRBV11-1
cdr3_nt: TGTGCCAGCAGCGACCACACTAGCGGGAGTTACAATGAGCAGTTCTTC
cdr3_aa: CASSDHTSGSYNEQFF

cdr3_length: 15
d_call: NA
clone_size: NA
j_call: TRBJ1-2
v_call: TRBV2
cdr3_nt: TGTGCCAGCAGACTACAACAGGGTCGGGTCGGTGGCTACACCTTC
cdr3_aa: CASRLQQGRVGGYTF

cdr3_length: 12
d_call: TRBD2
clone_size: NA
j_call: TRBJ2-4
v_call: TRBV5-1
cdr3_nt: TGCGCCAGCAGCCTGTGGGAGGGCCTTCCGGAGTTC
cdr3_aa: CASSLWEGLPEF

cdr3_length: 14
d_call: TRBD1
clone_size: NA
j_call: TRBJ2-7
v_call: TRBV10-3
cdr3_nt: TGTGCCATCAGTGAGTCGGACAGGGGCTACGAGCAGTACTTC
cdr3_aa: CAISESDRGYEQYF

cdr3_length: 16
d_call: NA
clone_size: NA
j_call: TRBJ2-7
v_call: TRBV21-1
cdr3_nt: TGTGCCAGCAGCAAAGACGGCCGAGTAAACTACTACGAGCAGTACTTC
cdr3_aa: CASSKDGRVNYYEQYF

cdr3_length: 15
d_call: NA
clone_size: NA
j_call: TRBJ1-3
v_call: TRBV28
cdr3_nt: TGTGCCAGCAGTTTAACTCGCGCCCTTGGAAACACCATATATTTT
cdr3_aa: CASSLTRALGNTIYF

cdr3_length: 13
d_call: NA
clone_size: once
j_call: TRBJ2-5
v_call: TRBV4-2
cdr3_nt: TGTGCCAGCAGCCAAGAGGGGGGAGAGACCCAGTACTTC
cdr3_aa: CASSQEGGETQYF

cdr3_length: 19
d_call: TRBD1
clone_size: NA
j_call: TRBJ1-4
v_call: TRBV2
cdr3_nt: TGTGCCAGCAGGGACCCGGACGGGACAGGGGGCACTCCTAATGAAAAACTGTTTTTT
cdr3_aa: CASRDPDGTGGTPNEKLFF

cdr3_length: 14
d_call: TRBD1
clone_size: NA
j_call: TRBJ2-5
v_call: TRBV11-2
cdr3_nt: TGTGCCAGCAGCTTAAGGACAGGGGTAGAGACCCAGTACTTC
cdr3_aa: CASSLRTGVETQYF

cdr3_length: 15
d_call: TRBD1
clone_size: once
j_call: TRBJ1-1
v_call: TRBV5-1
cdr3_nt: TGCGCCAGCAACGGGCAGGGGGTGACTAACACTGAAGCTTTCTTT
cdr3_aa: CASNGQGVTNTEAFF

cdr3_length: 12
d_call: NA
clone_size: NA
j_call: TRBJ2-1
v_call: TRBV6-5
cdr3_nt: TGTGCCAGCAGTTGGGACAACGGGGAGCAGTTCTTC
cdr3_aa: CASSWDNGEQFF

cdr3_length: 13
d_call: NA
clone_size: NA
j_call: TRBJ2-2
v_call: TRBV14
cdr3_nt: TGTGCCAGCAGCGTGAGGGCCACCGGGGAGCTGTTTTTT
cdr3_aa: CASSVRATGELFF

cdr3_length: 13
d_call: NA
clone_size: NA
j_call: TRBJ1-1
v_call: TRBV5-6
cdr3_nt: TGTGCCAGCAGCTTGCAAGGGGGCACTGAAGCTTTCTTT
cdr3_aa: CASSLQGGTEAFF

cdr3_length: 15
d_call: NA
clone_size: once
j_call: TRBJ1-4
v_call: TRBV5-4
cdr3_nt: TGTGCCAGCCGAAGGCGGGAGGCAACTAATGAAAAACTGTTTTTT
cdr3_aa: CASRRREATNEKLFF

cdr3_length: 16
d_call: TRBD1
clone_size: NA
j_call: TRBJ2-3
v_call: TRBV5-1
cdr3_nt: TGCGCCAGCAGCTCGACTACAGGGGTTGGCACAGATACGCAGTATTTT
cdr3_aa: CASSSTTGVGTDTQYF

cdr3_length: 14
d_call: NA
clone_size: few
j_call: TRBJ1-2
v_call: TRBV28
cdr3_nt: TGTGCCAGCAGTTTAATGGGGCTCGTCTATGGCTACACCTTC
cdr3_aa: CASSLMGLVYGYTF

cdr3_length: 14
d_call: TRBD2
clone_size: NA
j_call: TRBJ2-1
v_call: TRBV7-2
cdr3_nt: TGTGCCAGCAGCTCCCGTCGGGCTAGCGGAGAGCAGTTCTTC
cdr3_aa: CASSSRRASGEQFF

cdr3_length: 14
d_call: NA
clone_size: NA
j_call: TRBJ1-4
v_call: TRBV13
cdr3_nt: TGTGCCAGCAGCTTAGTGGGGGCTGGAGAAAAACTGTTTTTT
cdr3_aa: CASSLVGAGEKLFF

cdr3_length: 15
d_call: NA
clone_size: once
j_call: TRBJ1-1
v_call: TRBV19
cdr3_nt: TGTGCCAGTAGTATTCAAGGGGCTAGGAACACTGAAGCTTTCTTT
cdr3_aa: CASSIQGARNTEAFF

cdr3_length: 14
d_call: TRBD2
clone_size: NA
j_call: TRBJ2-1
v_call: TRBV9
cdr3_nt: TGTGCCAGCAGCGTATCTACTAGCGTCAATGAGCAGTTCTTC
cdr3_aa: CASSVSTSVNEQFF

cdr3_length: 16
d_call: NA
clone_size: few
j_call: TRBJ2-6
v_call: TRBV30
cdr3_nt: TGTGCCTGGAATCAGGGCGCCACATCTGGGGCCAACGTCCTGACTTTC
cdr3_aa: CAWNQGATSGANVLTF